This T cell receptor (beta chain) is from a study of cytomegalovirus exposure and HLA in healthy donors. Study conclusions and caveats: A few CMV-associated chains proved CMV antigen-specific in vitro. Across donors, sequencing depth was assumed by presence/absence analyses to be roughly uniform.

This CDR3 contains 13 residues. Germline CDR1 SGHVS, CDR2 FQNEAQ. V lost 4 bases, J lost 2 bases, and 2 bases stayed unmatched. Nominally healthy donors were sampled, though unrecorded immune exposures were likely. Only one count was recorded for this clone. Antigen: not known. The PCR had 60 Vbeta and 13 Jbeta primers. TCRdb keeps only in-frame clones here, not all; method: immunoSEQ multiplex PCR. The table has approximately 56,000 clones, around 67% seen once; the top ten hold 20% to 25%. The receptor comes from a woman aged 50 to 60 in good health and CMV-seropositive. The V and J genes are TRBV7-8 and TRBJ2-7; TRBD2 agrees at 7 bases. Sequenced: PBMCs. This CDR3 reads CASSYRGAYEQYF. The CDR3 coding sequence is TGTGCCAGCAGCTACCGGGGGGCCTACGAGCAGTACTTC. Filled out from reference TRBV7-8 and TRBJ2-7, the complete variable domain reads GAGVSQSPRYKVAKRGQDVALRCDPISGHVSLFWYQQALGQGPEFLTYFQNEAQLDKSGLPSDRFFAERPEGSVSTLKIQRTQQEDSAVYLCASSYRGAYEQYFGPGTRLTVT.